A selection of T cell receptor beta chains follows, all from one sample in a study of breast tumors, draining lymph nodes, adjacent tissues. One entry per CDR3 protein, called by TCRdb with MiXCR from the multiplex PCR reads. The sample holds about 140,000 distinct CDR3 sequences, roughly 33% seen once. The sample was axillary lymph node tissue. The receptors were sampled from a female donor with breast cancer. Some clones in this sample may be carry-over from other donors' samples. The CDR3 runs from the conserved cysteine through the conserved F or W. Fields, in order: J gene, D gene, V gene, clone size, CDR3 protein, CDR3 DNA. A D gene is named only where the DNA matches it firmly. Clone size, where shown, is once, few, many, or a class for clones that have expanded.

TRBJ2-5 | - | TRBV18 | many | CASSPRVSGETQYF | TGTGCCAGCTCACCACGGGTTTCTGGAGAGACCCAGTACTTC
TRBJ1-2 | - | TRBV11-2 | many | CASTRDRSYGYTF | TGTGCCAGCACAAGGGACCGGAGCTATGGCTACACCTTC
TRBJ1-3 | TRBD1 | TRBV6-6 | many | CASSYGQGRPGNTIYF | TGTGCCAGCAGTTACGGACAGGGACGGCCTGGAAACACCATATATTTT
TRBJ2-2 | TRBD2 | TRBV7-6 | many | CASSLEQGLDVSHTGELFF | TGTGCCAGCAGCTTAGAACAGGGACTAGACGTGTCCCATACCGGGGAGCTGTTTTTT
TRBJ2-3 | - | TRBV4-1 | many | CASSQVGGPYTDTQYF | TGCGCCAGCAGCCAAGTGGGGGGGCCCTATACAGATACGCAGTATTTT
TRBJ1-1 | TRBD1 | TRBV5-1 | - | CASSFGSGGPREAFF | TGCGCCAGCAGCTTTGGTTCAGGGGGTCCACGTGAAGCTTTCTTT
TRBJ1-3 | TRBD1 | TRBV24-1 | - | CAVNRDRGSTIHF | TGTGCCGTCAATCGGGACAGGGGCAGCACCATACATTTT
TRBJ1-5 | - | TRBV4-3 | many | CASSQEIYEGIGNQPQHF | TGCGCCAGCAGCCAAGAGATTTATGAGGGGATTGGAAATCAGCCCCAGCATTTT
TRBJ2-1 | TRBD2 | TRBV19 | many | CASSTLPSGVYNEQFF | TGTGCCAGTAGTACCCTCCCTAGCGGGGTGTACAATGAGCAGTTCTTC
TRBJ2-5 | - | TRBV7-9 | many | CASSLIEGGTQYF | TGTGCCAGCAGCCTAATCGAGGGTGGGACCCAGTACTTC